The entry that follows covers one T cell receptor (beta chain) sequence. The record originates from a study of blood T cell repertoires in COVID-19. Study summary: The cDNA or gDNA used as material had been derived from T cells, B-cell-depleted T cells, or PBMCs.

Repertoires were generated with immunoSEQ multiplex PCR, while TCRdb's copy carries only in-frame clones and drops some. This table holds more than 60,000 clones, roughly 90% found once. The CDR3 has 17 residues. V was trimmed by 0 bases and J by 1 base, leaving 14 bases between them. Germline CDR1 KGHSH, CDR2 LQKENI. This chain uses TRBV18 with TRBJ2-3, with a tentative D call TRBD2 (5 bases). This receptor was obtained from a human donor in a cohort sampled during active COVID-19. Sequenced input: peripheral blood. The CDR3 spells CASSPPNPGIRTDTQYF. The CDR3, as DNA: TGTGCCAGCTCACCACCGAATCCGGGAATCCGCACAGATACGCAGTATTTT.